Below are 10 T cell receptor beta chains sequenced from a single sample in a study of tissue T cells after allogeneic stem cell transplantation (dated by TCRdb to between 2021 and 2024). Reading the label with the study, this specimen's time point is: mouse harvest day 7 after allogeneic transplant. Mouse grafts consisting of 10^7 T-cell-depleted bone marrow cells combined with 10^6 splenic CD5+ T cells were administered by tail vein injection. The receptor library was made with the immunoSEQ multiplex PCR assay. The source is immuneACCESS, and TCRdb retained only in-frame sequences with V and J called. Part of the clones is not carried over; for the studies checked, unresolved V genes explain less than half of this, and the remainder is unexplained. The sample records under 4,500 clones, more than 50% of which are singletons. The ten top clones hold 25% to 30% of the sample. Sample: spleen. These receptors came from a female BALB/c mouse given C57BL/6 T cells with graft-versus-host disease after an allogeneic hematopoietic cell transplant.

This clone was seen a single time. Mouse names are used for the genes. Read sequence stops 1 residue before the CDR3 end, and the germline J gene provides the missing end. The genes are TRBV16 and TRBJ2-7; 9 bases match TRBD2. The junction had 2 bases not matched to a gene; V was cut back by 1 base and J by 4 bases. Germline lookup yields CDR1 SGHSA and CDR2 FRNQAP. The CDR3 extends over 14 amino acids. The covered CDR3 bases are TGTGCAAGCAGCTTAGCTGGGGGGGGGTATGAACAGTAC. Residues: CASSLAGGGYEQY. The whole CDR3 sequence is CASSLAGGGYEQYF. Combining the CDR3 with reference TRBV16 and TRBJ2-7 gives the whole variable domain NAGVIQTPRHKVTGKGQEATLWCEPISGHSAVFWYRQTIVQGLEFLTYFRNQAPIDDSGMPKERFSAQMPNQSHSTLKIQSTQPQDSAVYLCASSLAGGGYEQYFGPGTRLTVL.

Comments on this clone: Gene names refer to mouse genes. The read ends 1 residue before the CDR3 terminus; that terminus is restored from the germline J gene. The chain is built from TRBV13-3 and TRBJ1-4; possibly TRBD1 for D (6 bases). Germline V lookup: CDR1 NNHDY, CDR2 SYVADS. The CDR3 is 15 amino acids. The V end was cut by 2 bases, the J end by 0 bases, with 8 bases between. The covered CDR3 bases are TGTGCCAGCAGTGAAAGGGGGGTTTCCAACGAAAGATTATTT. This gives the protein CASSERGVSNERLF. The whole CDR3 sequence is CASSERGVSNERLFF.

On this clone itself: Gene names follow the mouse nomenclature. The read ends 1 residue shy of where the CDR3 ends; the end is completed using the germline J gene. The chain recombines TRBV1 with TRBJ1-6; no clear D gene. TRBJ1-6 is annotated as an ORF whose role is uncertain. V lost 4 bases and J 7 bases, leaving 5 bases between the germline ends. The CDR3 loop spans 12 amino acids. The germline V gene has CDR1 NSQYPW and CDR2 LRSPGD (reference sequence). CDR3 sequence reads: CTCSDRNSPLYF. The sequenced part of the CDR3 DNA is TGCACCTGCAGTGACAGAAATTCGCCCCTCTAC.

Details on this clone: Gene names and germline match the mouse. Read coverage stops 1 residue before the CDR3 terminus; the germline J gene supplies the remainder. The V call is TRBV4, the J call TRBJ1-3, with 7 bases identical to TRBD1. Germline trimming cut 6 bases from V and 2 bases from J; bases unmatched to any gene: 4. CDR1 is LGHDT and CDR2 is YNNKQL in the germline V gene (reference sequence). This CDR3 is built from 14 residues. CDR3 residues: CASRLQGTGNTLYF. CDR3 bases read: TGTGCCAGCAGATTACAGGGGACTGGAAATACGCTCTAT.

Regarding this clone: Gene labels here are mouse ones. The CDR3 end is not reached by the read, which stops 1 residue before it; the germline J gene fills it in. J is TRBJ1-4 and V is TRBV12-1; no firm D call. Germline lookup yields CDR1 SGHSN and CDR2 HYEKVE. V lost 2 bases and J 0 bases, leaving 6 bases between the germline ends. CDR3 length: 14 amino acids. The CDR3 loop reads CASSPQISNERLFF. The DNA read from the CDR3 is TGTGCCAGCTCTCCTCAAATTTCCAACGAAAGATTATTT.

This clone was observed a handful of times. Mouse germline and gene names are used. With the read ending 1 residue before the CDR3 end, the germline J gene is used to fill in that end. The chain carries TRBV4 and TRBJ2-7, with D unclear. Germline CDR1 LGHDT, CDR2 YNNKQL (reference sequence). V was shortened by 4 bases and J by 3 bases, with 7 bases between the two germline ends. This CDR3 spans 12 amino acids. The CDR3 protein is CASSSPFYEQYF. CDR3 DNA (partial): TGTGCCAGCAGCTCACCCTTCTATGAACAGTAC.

A note on this clone: The gene names given are mouse names. Sequencing ends 1 residue short of the CDR3 end; the germline J gene provides the rest. J is TRBJ2-1 and V is TRBV31, with TRBD1 identical over 9 bases. This CDR3 has 13 residues. Trimming cost V 3 bases and J 4 bases; bases outside gene matches: 1. Germline CDR1 and CDR2: GKSSPN and SITVG. CDR3 DNA (partial): TGTGCCTGGAGAGGGACAGGGTATGCTGAGCAGTTC. Its translation: CAWRGTGYAEQF. The complete CDR3 protein is CAWRGTGYAEQFF.

Note on this clone: The gene symbols are mouse symbols. The read falls 1 residue short of the CDR3 end, and the missing part is taken from the germline J gene. The rearrangement links TRBV26 to TRBJ2-3, with 8 bases that match TRBD2. CDR3 length equals 13 residues. Germline V lookup: CDR1 KGHPV, CDR2 FQNQEV (reference sequence). Trimming at V came to 7 bases and at J to 3 bases, leaving 3 bases not matched to a gene. The sequenced part of the CDR3 DNA is TGTGCCAGCATGGGGGGGGGAGCAGAAACGCTGTAT. It codes for CASMGGGAETLY. The entire CDR3 sequence reads CASMGGGAETLYF.

Note on this clone: Gene names and germline match the mouse. Read sequence stops 1 residue before the CDR3 end, and the germline J gene provides the missing end. The chain links TRBV5 to TRBJ2-3; 7 bases map to TRBD1. Germline values: CDR1 LGHNA, CDR2 YNLKQL (reference sequence). J was trimmed by 0 bases and V by 0 bases; bases with no gene match: 6. The CDR3 is 17 residues long. The CDR3 spells CASSQDLGQTSAETLYF. The sequenced CDR3 bases are TGTGCCAGCAGCCAAGATTTGGGACAGACTAGTGCAGAAACGCTGTAT.

This clone was picked up a small number of times. The gene names here belong to mouse. The read finishes 1 residue shy of the CDR3 end, and the germline J gene is used to complete it. The chain couples TRBV5 to TRBJ2-7, with 13 bases that match TRBD2. The CDR3 is made up of 15 amino acids. Germline CDR1 reads LGHNA; CDR2 reads YNLKQL (reference sequence). Trimming cost V 5 bases and J 3 bases; bases outside gene matches: 4. The sequenced part of the CDR3 DNA is TGTGCCAGCAGCACCCGGGACTGGGGGGGCTATGAACAGTAC. Translating gives CASSTRDWGGYEQY. The CDR3 in its entirety is CASSTRDWGGYEQYF.